The 16 T cell receptor beta chains presented below share a single source sample, sequenced in a study of blood T cell repertoires in COVID-19. Assay used: immunoSEQ multiplex PCR; TCRdb lists only in-frame clones, some missing. The sample contains around 340,000 clones, about 86% of which appear only once. The source material was PBMCs or T cells enriched from blood (not recorded which). These receptors were taken from a woman aged 40 to 50 with acute COVID-19.

V is TRBV7-8 and J is TRBJ2-3, with 9 bases lining up with TRBD2. Germline V CDR1 and CDR2: SGHVS, FQNEAQ. The V gene end was trimmed by 4 bases and the J gene end by 0 bases; junction bases not matched to a gene: 5. CDR3 length: 16 amino acids. CDR3 sequence (DNA): TGTGCCAGCAGCTCGTATAGCGGGGGAAGCACAGATACGCAGTATTTT. This encodes CASSSYSGGSTDTQYF.

This chain joins TRBV27 and TRBJ2-1; D gene unclear. CDR1 and CDR2 (germline): MNHEY, SMNVEV (reference sequence). V lost 6 bases and J 8 bases, leaving 17 bases between the germline ends. This CDR3 has 14 amino acids. In DNA form, the CDR3 reads TGTGCCAGCAGCCTTTATAGGTCCGCGGATGAGCAGTTCTTC. Its protein product is CASSLYRSADEQFF.

The CDR3 DNA follows: TGTGCCAGCAGTCAATCCTACAATGAGCAGTTCTTC. Translated: CASSQSYNEQFF. The chain links TRBV12-3 or TRBV12-4 to TRBJ2-1, with D unresolved. This CDR3 has 12 amino acids. The V end was cut by 5 bases, the J end by 1 base, with 3 bases between.

The gene calls are TRBV11-1 and TRBJ2-5, with 9 positions matching TRBD2. CDR3 length equals 16 residues. Germline loops: CDR1 SGHAT, CDR2 FQDESV (reference sequence). The V gene end was trimmed by 0 bases and the J gene end by 2 bases; junction bases not matched to a gene: 4. The CDR3 spells CASSLAGGGEQETQYF. The CDR3 DNA follows: TGTGCCAGCAGCTTAGCTGGCGGGGGGGAACAAGAGACCCAGTACTTC.

The chain joins TRBV24-1 to TRBJ2-2; 7 bases map to TRBD1. The CDR3 has 15 amino acids. V was clipped by 6 bases and J by 0 bases; unmatched bases: 3. From germline, CDR1 is KGHDR and CDR2 SFDVKD. CDR3 sequence (DNA): TGTGCCACCAGTATCCAGGGGGCGAACACCGGGGAGCTGTTTTTT. It codes for CATSIQGANTGELFF.

Comment on this clone: Other nucleotide sequences in the sample specify the same CDR3. This rearrangement joins TRBV28 to TRBJ1-2; 9 nucleotides line up with TRBD1. CDR1 is MDHEN and CDR2 is SYDVKM in the germline V gene. The length of the CDR3 is 14 residues. The ends lost 2 bases at V and 8 bases at J; junction bases unmatched: 6. The CDR3 DNA follows: TGTGCCAGCAGTTTAGGACAGGGGTTATACGGCTACACCTTC. Translating gives CASSLGQGLYGYTF.

This clone was picked up a small number of times. The chain links TRBV15 to TRBJ2-7, with 9 nucleotides matching TRBD2. This CDR3 comprises 15 residues. The V and J ends lost 0 bases and 1 base, in that order; junction bases with no gene match: 1. CDR1 and CDR2 from the germline V gene are LNHNV and YYDKDF (reference sequence). The CDR3 protein is CATSRESGGSYEQYF. The CDR3 region has the DNA TGTGCCACCAGCAGAGAAAGCGGGGGGTCCTACGAGCAGTACTTC.

V and J are TRBV7-8 and TRBJ2-5, with 8 bases aligning to TRBD2. The CDR3 runs to 17 residues. Trimming cost V 1 base and J 1 base; bases outside gene matches: 8. CDR1 and CDR2 from the germline V gene are SGHVS and FQNEAQ. The CDR3 protein is CASSLGSSGRFQETQYF. The CDR3 nucleotides read TGTGCCAGCAGCTTAGGCTCTAGCGGGCGATTCCAAGAGACCCAGTACTTC.

The genes are TRBV14 and TRBJ2-7; 8 nucleotides line up with TRBD1. Unmatched junction bases numbered 14, after V lost 4 bases and J lost 6 bases. In germline, CDR1 is SGHDN, CDR2 FVKESK. The CDR3 contains 16 residues. The CDR3, as DNA: TGTGCCAGCAGCCCAGGACAGGGAAAGCCCACAGGCGAGCAGTACTTC. Its protein is CASSPGQGKPTGEQYF.

The chain couples TRBV27 to TRBJ2-7; 7 bases agree with TRBD2. Per germline, CDR1 MNHEY and CDR2 SMNVEV (reference sequence). CDR3 length: 12 residues. Germline trimming cut 8 bases from V and 3 bases from J; bases unmatched to any gene: 4. CDR3 nucleotide sequence: TGTGCCAGCTGGGGAGGGAACTACGAGCAGTACTTC. This translates into CASWGGNYEQYF.

The chain links TRBV7-9 to TRBJ1-1, with no clear D. V was shortened by 4 bases and J by 4 bases, with 7 bases between the two germline ends. CDR1 SEHNR and CDR2 FQNEAQ come from the germline V gene (reference sequence). The CDR3 length is 12 residues. CDR3 amino acids: CASSSTVTEAFF. The CDR3 DNA is TGTGCCAGCAGCTCCACGGTCACTGAAGCTTTCTTT.

The genes are TRBV13 and TRBJ2-3, with D unclear. Germline loops: CDR1 PRHDT, CDR2 FYEKMQ (reference sequence). There are 14 residues in the CDR3. The V and J ends lost 4 bases and 3 bases respectively, with 11 bases between them. This CDR3 reads CASSSPGPTDTQYF. DNA of the CDR3: TGTGCCAGCAGCTCGCCCGGTCCAACAGATACGCAGTATTTT.

Points on this clone: Additional DNA sequences in this sample encode the identical CDR3. The chain is built from TRBV5-1 and TRBJ2-3; the match to TRBD1 covers 10 bases. From germline, CDR1 is SGHRS and CDR2 YFSETQ. This CDR3 contains 14 residues. V shed 0 bases and J 6 bases; nucleotides not matched to a gene: 1. The CDR3 DNA reads as TGCGCCAGCAGCTTGGGACAGGGGGCTGATACGCAGTATTTT. Protein: CASSLGQGADTQYF.

V is TRBV28 and J is TRBJ2-1; 11 bases line up with TRBD2. This CDR3 contains 18 residues. CDR1 MDHEN and CDR2 SYDVKM come from the germline V gene. Trimming took 2 bases from V and 8 from J; bases not matched to a gene: 14. The DNA for the CDR3 is TGTGCCAGCAGTTTAGGGGAAAGACTAGCGGGACGGAAGGATGAGCAGTTCTTC. Translating gives CASSLGERLAGRKDEQFF. The full variable domain, its missing parts supplied by reference TRBV28 and TRBJ2-1, is DVKVTQSSRYLVKRTGEKVFLECVQDMDHENMFWYRQDPGLGLRLIYFSYDVKMKEKGDIPEGYSVSREKKERFSLILESASTNQTSMYLCASSLGERLAGRKDEQFFGPGTRLTVL.

This chain links TRBV7-2 with TRBJ1-4; the D is unclear. There are 15 residues in the CDR3. CDR1 is SGHTA, CDR2 FQGNSA, per germline. Trimming took 4 bases from V and 8 from J, leaving 17 bases between them. The CDR3 loop reads CASSSRHPTGEKLFF. The CDR3, as DNA: TGTGCCAGCAGCTCTCGACATCCGACGGGAGAAAAACTGTTTTTT.

This sequence joins TRBV18 and TRBJ2-2, with TRBD2 matching over 12 bases. The germline V gene encodes CDR1 KGHSH and CDR2 LQKENI. With 8 bases clipped from V and 4 bases from J, the junction kept 2 bases outside the gene matches. CDR3 length: 14 residues. In DNA form, the CDR3 reads TGTGCCAGCCGGACTAGCGGGACCACCGGGGAGCTGTTTTTT. It codes for CASRTSGTTGELFF.